This passage covers 25 T cell receptor beta chains from one sample sequenced in a study of identical twins. TCRdb called the 5' RACE reads again in MiXCR, with one record for every CDR3 protein. The sample lists roughly 750,000 distinct CDR3 sequences, 21% occurring once. This sample also appeared in a second study, on T cells expressing NK-cell markers.

What was sequenced was PBMCs. The source is a woman between 18 and 29 years old in good health.

This clonotype came up a few times. This chain connects TRBV5-1 to TRBJ1-1; D is possibly TRBD1 (5 bases). The CDR3 is 13 amino acids. Germline V CDR1 and CDR2: SGHRS, YFSETQ. V lost 0 bases, J lost 5 bases, and 8 bases lay in between. CDR3 nucleotide sequence: TGCGCCAGCAGCTTGGGGGGGTTTACTGAAGCTTTCTTT. It yields the protein CASSLGGFTEAFF.

This clonotype was seen just once. The rearrangement uses TRBV30 and TRBJ1-1; tentatively, D is TRBD1 (6 bases). The V and J ends lost 1 base and 6 bases respectively, with 12 bases between them. CDR1 GTSNPN and CDR2 SVGIG come from the germline V gene (reference sequence). The CDR3 is made up of 13 amino acids. This CDR3 is CAWSAPGGSEAFF. The CDR3 nucleotides read TGTGCCTGGAGTGCACCCGGGGGCTCTGAAGCTTTCTTT.

The rearrangement uses TRBV5-1 and TRBJ2-1, with 15 bases fitting TRBD2. This CDR3 region has 17 residues. The ends lost 4 bases at V and 8 bases at J; junction bases unmatched: 10. Per the germline V gene, CDR1 is SGHRS and CDR2 is YFSETQ. The CDR3 bases are TGCGCCAGCAGCCCCACCGGACTAGCGGGAGGGCCCGATGAGCAGTTCTTC. Its translation: CASSPTGLAGGPDEQFF.

The J gene is TRBJ2-1, the V gene TRBV29-1; 7 bases agree with TRBD1. The CDR3 consists of 16 residues. The V gene end was trimmed by 5 bases and the J gene end by 0 bases; junction bases not matched to a gene: 10. Germline CDR1 and CDR2: SQVTM and ANQGSEA. CDR3 sequence reads: CSVTPGTASSYNEQFF. CDR3 nucleotides: TGCAGCGTTACTCCTGGGACAGCGAGCTCCTACAATGAGCAGTTCTTC.

The chain uses TRBV28 and TRBJ1-5; D might be TRBD1 (5 bases). Germline-derived CDR1 and CDR2 are MDHEN and SYDVKM. The CDR3 contains 20 residues. The ends were cut back, 3 bases at V and 2 bases at J, with 26 bases in the middle. CDR3 coding DNA: TGTGCCAGCAGTTTCCGGAGAATACCCAAGGGGCCCCTGGGCAATCAGCCCCAGCATTTT. Translation: CASSFRRIPKGPLGNQPQHF. Filled out from reference TRBV28 and TRBJ1-5, the complete variable domain reads DVKVTQSSRYLVKRTGEKVFLECVQDMDHENMFWYRQDPGLGLRLIYFSYDVKMKEKGDIPEGYSVSREKKERFSLILESASTNQTSMYLCASSFRRIPKGPLGNQPQHFGDGTRLSIL.

This clonotype came up a few times. J is TRBJ2-1 and V is TRBV15; TRBD1 might be the D (5 bases). CDR1 LNHNV and CDR2 YYDKDF come from the germline V gene (reference sequence). V gave up 0 bases and J gave up 15 bases, with 15 bases separating them. The CDR3 is 13 residues long. CDR3: CATSRDAGMGPFF. The CDR3 coding sequence is TGTGCCACCAGCAGAGATGCAGGGATGGGGCCGTTCTTC.

This clonotype was seen repeatedly, ten times or more. The chain employs TRBV9 and TRBJ2-3, with 7 nucleotides matching TRBD2. This CDR3 is 14 amino acids long. J gave up 2 bases and V 1 base, and 1 base lay outside the gene matches. The germline V gene has CDR1 SGDLS and CDR2 YYNGEE. CDR3 coding DNA: TGTGCCAGCAGCGTAACTAGCGACACAGATACGCAGTATTTT. Translating gives CASSVTSDTDTQYF.

This clonotype was detected a few times. The chain joins TRBV20-1 to TRBJ2-1; TRBD2 aligns across 11 bases. Germline values: CDR1 DFQATT, CDR2 SNEGSKA (reference sequence). The CDR3 covers 14 residues. Germline trimming cut 3 bases from V and 5 bases from J; bases unmatched to any gene: 3. The CDR3: CSARSLAGDNEQFF. The DNA for the CDR3 is TGCAGTGCTAGGTCACTAGCGGGGGACAATGAGCAGTTCTTC.

In its sample, this clonotype was seen a few times. J is TRBJ2-1 and V is TRBV4-2, with D possibly matching TRBD2 (6 bases). Germline CDR1 LGHNA, CDR2 YNFKEQ. With 3 bases removed from V and 10 bases from J, the gap between germline ends came to 16 bases. The CDR3 covers 14 residues. The CDR3 DNA sequence: TGTGCCAGCAGCCAGGGTAGCGGCTATGTGGAGCAGTTCTTC. Protein sequence: CASSQGSGYVEQFF.

V and J are TRBV11-3 and TRBJ2-2; perhaps TRBD2 as D (6 bases). The CDR3 runs 14 residues. The V end lost 4 bases, the J end lost 3 bases, and 9 bases lay between the germline ends. Germline-derived CDR1 and CDR2 are SGHNT and YENEEA. DNA for the CDR3: TGTGCCAGCAGCTCGGGACTGGACACCGGGGAGCTGTTTTTT. It yields the protein CASSSGLDTGELFF.

The chain couples TRBV18 to TRBJ2-7; no reliable D call. Trimming removed 1 base from V and 5 bases from J, with 6 bases in between. The CDR3 covers 12 residues. The germline V gene has CDR1 KGHSH and CDR2 LQKENI. The CDR3 loop reads CASSPQADEQYF. As DNA, the CDR3 is TGTGCCAGCTCACCACAGGCAGACGAGCAGTACTTC.

Here the CDR3 DNA reads TGTGCCAGCAGCTCACTAGTCAACACTGAAGCTTTCTTT. This gives the protein CASSSLVNTEAFF. The chain has TRBV7-9 and TRBJ1-1; D ambiguous. The CDR3 length is 13 residues. V lost 4 bases and J lost 2, with 8 bases in between. Germline V gene sequence: CDR1 SEHNR, CDR2 FQNEAQ (reference sequence).

There are a few counts of this clonotype. This chain connects TRBV7-2 to TRBJ1-1; 7 bases map to TRBD1. This CDR3 contains 16 residues. CDR1 and CDR2 from the germline V gene are SGHTA and FQGNSA. After removal of 5 bases from V and 0 bases from J, the junction contained 9 bases not matched to a gene. Here the CDR3 reads CASSVLGTAMNTEAFF. The CDR3 DNA follows: TGTGCCAGCAGCGTCCTCGGGACAGCTATGAACACTGAAGCTTTCTTT.

As DNA, the CDR3 is TGTGCCAGCAGCCTCCTCGGGGCCCAGTACTTC. Its protein product is CASSLLGAQYF. The V call is TRBV7-2, the J call TRBJ2-5; tentatively, D is TRBD2 (5 bases). V was trimmed by 5 bases and J by 9 bases, leaving 10 bases between them. The length of the CDR3 is 11 residues. Germline assignment: CDR1 SGHTA and CDR2 FQGNSA.

This chain links TRBV10-3 with TRBJ2-1; TRBD1 is a possible D gene (5 bases). The CDR3 covers 16 residues. V dropped 2 bases and J dropped 4 bases, with 15 bases sitting between them. Germline V gene sequence: CDR1 ENHRY, CDR2 SYGVKD. CDR3 amino acids: CAISEQTLRGYNEQFF. Written as DNA, the CDR3 is TGTGCCATCAGTGAGCAGACCCTAAGGGGATACAATGAGCAGTTCTTC.

This clonotype came up a few times. This chain uses TRBV12-3 or TRBV12-4 with TRBJ2-6; 11 bases are shared with TRBD1. The trim removed 6 bases at V and 2 bases at J, leaving 6 bases unmatched. The CDR3 is made up of 17 amino acids. DNA of the CDR3: TGTGCCAGCAGCCCAGGACAGGGGGCGACTGGGGCCAACGTCCTGACTTTC. This codes for CASSPGQGATGANVLTF.

The V and J genes are TRBV20-1 and TRBJ2-1; weak D call: TRBD2 (7 bases). The V end was cut by 2 bases, the J end by 8 bases, with 16 bases between. This CDR3 has 14 residues. The germline CDR1 and CDR2 sequences are DFQATT and SNEGSKA (reference sequence). CDR3 sequence: CSARPGGRSYEQFF. CDR3 DNA sequence: TGCAGTGCTAGACCGGGGGGCCGTAGCTATGAGCAGTTCTTC.

This clonotype was observed a few times. The rearrangement links TRBV6-2 or TRBV6-3 to TRBJ2-1; D remains unclear. Trimming left V 6 bases short and J 4 bases short, with 13 bases between. The CDR3 runs to 14 residues. Germline lookup yields CDR1 MNHEY and CDR2 SVGEGT. DNA of the CDR3: TGTGCCAGCAGGGCCACATCAATTTACAATGAGCAGTTCTTC. It yields the protein CASRATSIYNEQFF.

Here the CDR3 reads CASSHVGTGELFF. The DNA of the CDR3 is TGTGCCAGCAGCCATGTCGGGACCGGGGAGCTGTTTTTT. The rearrangement links TRBV4-2 to TRBJ2-2; D gene uncertain. The V gene's germline CDR1 is LGHNA and CDR2 YNFKEQ. The CDR3 spans 13 residues. The V end lost 3 bases, the J end lost 5 bases, and 7 bases lay between the germline ends.

This clonotype was seen a handful of times. The genes are TRBV20-1 and TRBJ2-1; 10 nucleotides align to TRBD2. Trimming at V came to 6 bases and at J to 6 bases, leaving 5 bases not matched to a gene. The CDR3 loop spans 13 amino acids. Germline-derived CDR1 and CDR2 are DFQATT and SNEGSKA (reference sequence). This CDR3 reads CSALSGGGNEQFF. In nucleotides, the CDR3 is TGCAGTGCCCTGAGCGGGGGGGGCAATGAGCAGTTCTTC.

V is TRBV20-1 and J is TRBJ2-3, with 8 nucleotides matching TRBD1. Germline V gene lookup returns CDR1 DFQATT and CDR2 SNEGSKA (reference sequence). V lost 7 bases, J lost 4 bases, and 4 bases stayed unmatched. The CDR3 runs 12 residues. The CDR3 DNA reads as TGCAGTGGGGGGACAGGACCAGATACGCAGTATTTT. This encodes CSGGTGPDTQYF.

The V and J genes are TRBV19 and TRBJ2-1, with 10 bases identical to TRBD2. The germline V gene encodes CDR1 LNHDA and CDR2 SQIVND (reference sequence). The CDR3 runs to 15 residues. Trimming cost V 6 bases and J 4 bases; bases outside gene matches: 6. The CDR3 nucleotides are TGTGCCAGTAGCACGCTAGCGGGGGATTACAATGAGCAGTTCTTC. Translation: CASSTLAGDYNEQFF.

The CDR3 is CASSNARSYNEQFF. CDR3 DNA: TGTGCCAGCAGTAATGCCCGCAGTTACAATGAGCAGTTCTTC. The chain recombines TRBV6-1 with TRBJ2-1, with D uncertain. V was shortened by 5 bases and J by 4 bases, with 12 bases between the two germline ends. Per germline, CDR1 MNHNS and CDR2 SASEGT. There are 14 residues in the CDR3.

This clonotype has at least ten counts. CDR3 loop: CASSVDGRASAEAFF. The CDR3 DNA is TGTGCCAGCAGCGTAGACGGCAGGGCAAGTGCCGAGGCTTTCTTT. The chain links TRBV9 to TRBJ1-1; a weak D match, TRBD1 (5 bases). From germline, CDR1 is SGDLS and CDR2 YYNGEE. V was trimmed by 0 bases and J by 11 bases, leaving 20 bases between them. There are 15 residues in the CDR3.

This clonotype was observed at least ten times. The chain uses TRBV6-5 and TRBJ2-1; weak D call: TRBD2 (5 bases). V gave up 4 bases and J gave up 0 bases, with 10 bases separating them. This CDR3 contains 15 residues. Germline V gives CDR1 MNHEY, CDR2 SVGAGI. The CDR3 DNA reads as TGTGCCAGCAGTTCCGGGATGAGCTCCTACAATGAGCAGTTCTTC. As protein: CASSSGMSSYNEQFF.